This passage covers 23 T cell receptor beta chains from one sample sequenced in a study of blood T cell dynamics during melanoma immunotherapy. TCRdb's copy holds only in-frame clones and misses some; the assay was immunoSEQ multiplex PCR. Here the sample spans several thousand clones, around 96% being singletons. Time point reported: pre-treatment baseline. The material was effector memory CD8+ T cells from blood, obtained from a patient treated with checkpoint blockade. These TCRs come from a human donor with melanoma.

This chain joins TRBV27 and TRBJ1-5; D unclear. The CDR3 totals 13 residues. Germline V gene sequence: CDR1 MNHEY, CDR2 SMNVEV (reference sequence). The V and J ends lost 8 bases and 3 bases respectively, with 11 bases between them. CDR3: CASGPLANQPQHF. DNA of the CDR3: TGTGCCAGCGGACCCCTAGCCAATCAGCCCCAGCATTTT.

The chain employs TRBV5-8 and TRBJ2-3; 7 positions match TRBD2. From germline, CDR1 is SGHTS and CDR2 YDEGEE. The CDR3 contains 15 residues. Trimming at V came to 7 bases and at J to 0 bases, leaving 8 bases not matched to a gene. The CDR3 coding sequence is TGTGCCAGCCGTCTAGCGGTACTAAGCACAGATACGCAGTATTTT. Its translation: CASRLAVLSTDTQYF.

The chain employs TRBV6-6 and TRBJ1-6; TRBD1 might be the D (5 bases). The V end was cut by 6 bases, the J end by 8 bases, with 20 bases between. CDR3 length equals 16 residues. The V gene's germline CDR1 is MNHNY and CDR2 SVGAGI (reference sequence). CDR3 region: CASSPRGRERDSPLHF. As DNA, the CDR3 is TGTGCCAGCAGCCCCCGGGGCAGGGAGAGGGATTCACCCCTCCACTTT.

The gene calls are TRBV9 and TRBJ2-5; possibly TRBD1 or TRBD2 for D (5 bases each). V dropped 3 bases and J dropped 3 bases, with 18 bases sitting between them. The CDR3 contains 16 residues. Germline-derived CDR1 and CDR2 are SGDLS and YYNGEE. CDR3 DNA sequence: TGTGCCAGCAGCGCGAGGGGCAGGGAAATGAAAGAGACCCAGTACTTC. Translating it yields CASSARGREMKETQYF.

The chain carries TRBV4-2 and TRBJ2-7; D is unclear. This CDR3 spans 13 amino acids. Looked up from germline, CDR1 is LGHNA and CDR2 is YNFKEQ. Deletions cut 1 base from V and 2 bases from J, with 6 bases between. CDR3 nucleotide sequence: TGTGCCAGCAGCCAAGGTCGGACCTACGAGCAGTACTTC. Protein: CASSQGRTYEQYF.

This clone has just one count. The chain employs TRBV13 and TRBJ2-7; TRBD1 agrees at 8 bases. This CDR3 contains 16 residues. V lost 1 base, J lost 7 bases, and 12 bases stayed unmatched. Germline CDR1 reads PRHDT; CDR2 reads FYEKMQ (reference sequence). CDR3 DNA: TGTGCCAGCAGCTTAGCCGGGGGCCAGGGGGCGTGGGAGCAGTACTTC. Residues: CASSLAGGQGAWEQYF.

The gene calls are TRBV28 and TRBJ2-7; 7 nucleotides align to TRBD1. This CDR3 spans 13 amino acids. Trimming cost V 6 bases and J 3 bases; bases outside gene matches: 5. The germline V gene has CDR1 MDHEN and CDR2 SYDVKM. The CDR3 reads CASSSDRFYEQYF. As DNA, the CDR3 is TGTGCCAGCAGCTCGGACAGGTTCTACGAGCAGTACTTC.

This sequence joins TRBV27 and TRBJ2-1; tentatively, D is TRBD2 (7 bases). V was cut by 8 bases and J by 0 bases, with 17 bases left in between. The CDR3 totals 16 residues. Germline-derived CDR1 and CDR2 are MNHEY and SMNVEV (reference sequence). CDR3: CASSKGGGSSYNEQFF. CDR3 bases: TGTGCCAGCTCCAAGGGGGGAGGGAGCTCCTACAATGAGCAGTTCTTC.

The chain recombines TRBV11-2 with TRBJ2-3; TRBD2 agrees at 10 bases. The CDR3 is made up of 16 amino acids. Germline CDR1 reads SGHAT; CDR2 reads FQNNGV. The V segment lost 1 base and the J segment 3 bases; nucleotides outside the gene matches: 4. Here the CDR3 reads CASSLGPSGRTDTQYF. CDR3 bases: TGTGCCAGCAGCTTAGGACCTAGCGGGAGAACAGATACGCAGTATTTT. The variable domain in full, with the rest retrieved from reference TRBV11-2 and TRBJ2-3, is EAGVAQSPRYKIIEKRQSVAFWCNPISGHATLYWYQQILGQGPKLLIQFQNNGVVDDSQLPKDRFSAERLKGVDSTLKIQPAKLEDSAVYLCASSLGPSGRTDTQYFGPGTRLTVL.

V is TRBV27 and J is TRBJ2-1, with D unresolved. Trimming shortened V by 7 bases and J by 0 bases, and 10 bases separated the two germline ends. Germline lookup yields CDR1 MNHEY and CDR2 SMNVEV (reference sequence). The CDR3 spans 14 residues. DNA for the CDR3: TGTGCCAGCAAACAGTTAAGCTCCTACAATGAGCAGTTCTTC. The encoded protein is CASKQLSSYNEQFF.

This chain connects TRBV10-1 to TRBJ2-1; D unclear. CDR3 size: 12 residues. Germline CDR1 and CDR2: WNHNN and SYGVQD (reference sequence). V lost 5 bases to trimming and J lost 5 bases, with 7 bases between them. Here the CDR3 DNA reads TGCGCCAGCAGTTCGAGCGACAATGAGCAGTTCTTC. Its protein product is CASSSSDNEQFF.

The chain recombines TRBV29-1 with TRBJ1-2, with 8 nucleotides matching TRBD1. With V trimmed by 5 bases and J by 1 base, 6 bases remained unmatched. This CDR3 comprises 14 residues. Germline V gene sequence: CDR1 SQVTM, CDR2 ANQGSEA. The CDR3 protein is CSVPRTGLNYGYTF. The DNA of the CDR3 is TGCAGCGTTCCAAGGACAGGGCTTAACTATGGCTACACCTTC.

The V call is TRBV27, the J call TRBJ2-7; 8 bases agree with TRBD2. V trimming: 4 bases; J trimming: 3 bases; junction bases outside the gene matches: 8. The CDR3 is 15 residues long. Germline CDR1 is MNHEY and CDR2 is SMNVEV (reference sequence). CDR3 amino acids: CASSSPLAGNYEQYF. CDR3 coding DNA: TGTGCCAGCAGTTCCCCTCTAGCGGGCAACTACGAGCAGTACTTC.

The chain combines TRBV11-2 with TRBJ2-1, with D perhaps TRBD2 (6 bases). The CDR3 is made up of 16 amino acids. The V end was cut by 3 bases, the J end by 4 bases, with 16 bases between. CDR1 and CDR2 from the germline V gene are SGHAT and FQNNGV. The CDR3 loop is CASSLARSGTYNEQFF. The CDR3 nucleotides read TGTGCCAGCAGCTTGGCCCGCTCCGGGACTTACAATGAGCAGTTCTTC.

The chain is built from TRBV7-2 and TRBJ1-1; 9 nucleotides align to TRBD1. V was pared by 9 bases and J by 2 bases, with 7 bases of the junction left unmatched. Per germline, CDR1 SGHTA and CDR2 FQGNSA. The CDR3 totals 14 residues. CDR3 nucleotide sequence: TGTGCCAGTTACTACAGGGGGCATAACACTGAAGCTTTCTTT. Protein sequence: CASYYRGHNTEAFF.

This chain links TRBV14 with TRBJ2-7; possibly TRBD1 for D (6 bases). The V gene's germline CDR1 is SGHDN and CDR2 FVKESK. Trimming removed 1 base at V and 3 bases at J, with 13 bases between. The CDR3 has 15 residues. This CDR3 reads CASSQGAGVHYEQYF. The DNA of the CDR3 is TGTGCCAGCAGCCAAGGGGCAGGGGTCCACTACGAGCAGTACTTC.

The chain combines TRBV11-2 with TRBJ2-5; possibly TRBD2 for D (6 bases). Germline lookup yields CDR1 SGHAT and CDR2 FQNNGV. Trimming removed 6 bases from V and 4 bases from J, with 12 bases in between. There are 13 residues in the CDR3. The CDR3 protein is CASSVRGSETQYF. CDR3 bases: TGTGCCAGCAGTGTTCGGGGGTCAGAGACCCAGTACTTC.

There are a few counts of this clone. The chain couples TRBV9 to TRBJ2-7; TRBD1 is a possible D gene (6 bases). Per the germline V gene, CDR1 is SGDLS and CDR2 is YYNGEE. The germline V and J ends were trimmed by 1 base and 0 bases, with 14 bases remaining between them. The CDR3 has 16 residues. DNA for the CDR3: TGTGCCAGCAGCGTATCAGGGGCCCGAAGCTCCTACGAGCAGTACTTC. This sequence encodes CASSVSGARSSYEQYF.

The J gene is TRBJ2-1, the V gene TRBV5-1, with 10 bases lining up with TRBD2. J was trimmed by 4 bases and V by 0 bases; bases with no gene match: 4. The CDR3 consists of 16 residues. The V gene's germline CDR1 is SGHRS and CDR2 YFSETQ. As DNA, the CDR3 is TGCGCCAGCAGCTTGGCGCTAGCGGGGGAGTACAATGAGCAGTTCTTC. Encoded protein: CASSLALAGEYNEQFF.

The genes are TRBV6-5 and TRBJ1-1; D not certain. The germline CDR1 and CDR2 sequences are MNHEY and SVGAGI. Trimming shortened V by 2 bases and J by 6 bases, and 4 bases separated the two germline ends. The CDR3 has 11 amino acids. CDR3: CASSYGPEAFF. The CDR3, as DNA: TGTGCCAGCAGTTACGGGCCTGAAGCTTTCTTT.

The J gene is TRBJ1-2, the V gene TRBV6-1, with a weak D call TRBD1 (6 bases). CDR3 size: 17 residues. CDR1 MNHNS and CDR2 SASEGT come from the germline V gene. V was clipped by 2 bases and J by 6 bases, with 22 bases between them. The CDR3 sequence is CASSETGGWVSVHGYTF. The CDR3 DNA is TGTGCCAGCAGTGAAACTGGGGGCTGGGTCAGTGTACATGGCTACACCTTC.

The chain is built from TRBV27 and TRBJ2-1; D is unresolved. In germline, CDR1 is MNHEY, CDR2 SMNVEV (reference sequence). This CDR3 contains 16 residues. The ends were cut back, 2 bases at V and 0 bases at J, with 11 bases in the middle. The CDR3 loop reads CASSLAAYSSYNEQFF. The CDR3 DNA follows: TGTGCCAGCAGTTTAGCCGCTTATAGCTCCTACAATGAGCAGTTCTTC.

The CDR3 is CASSLGTSGNTGELFF. The CDR3 DNA is TGTGCCAGCAGCTTGGGTACTAGCGGAAACACCGGGGAGCTGTTTTTT. J is TRBJ2-2 and V is TRBV7-9; 8 bases are shared with TRBD2. CDR1 is SEHNR and CDR2 is FQNEAQ in the germline V gene (reference sequence). The CDR3 length is 16 residues. V lost 3 bases and J lost 2; bases outside the gene matches: 5.